The rows below give T cell receptor beta chains drawn from one sample of a study of shared clonotypes between healthy human individuals. Sequenced by immunoSEQ multiplex PCR; TCRdb stores in-frame clones only, minus some. The repertoire holds about 680,000 clones, with about 90% as singletons. Material for sequencing was naive CD8+ T cells sorted from blood. Receptor source: a man under 40 in good health. Each CDR3 is given with its conserved first and last residue. D genes are given only for firm matches. A clone size is listed for some rows: how often the clone was seen (once, few, many), or a class if it is expanded.

CDR3nt,CDR3aa,d_gene,abundance,j_gene,v_gene,len
TGTGCCAGCAGTTTCGATGCTAGCGGAACCTACGAGCAGTACTTC,CASSFDASGTYEQYF,TRBD2,.,TRBJ2-7,TRBV27,15
TGCGCCAGCAGCCTAGACTTTATAGAGACAGTAGAAGAGACCCAGTACTTC,CASSLDFIETVEETQYF,.,.,TRBJ2-5,TRBV5-1,17
TGTGCCAGCAGCTTACTAGGAGGGGGCTATGTAGATACGCAGTATTTT,CASSLLGGGYVDTQYF,.,once,TRBJ2-3,TRBV7-2,16
TGTGCCAACTTGCAGGGGACCGGGGCCAACGTCCTGACTTTC,CANLQGTGANVLTF,.,.,TRBJ2-6,TRBV6-5,14
TGCAGCGTTGAATCCGGCAGGCGATCCTACGAGCAGTACTTC,CSVESGRRSYEQYF,.,.,TRBJ2-7,TRBV29-1,14
TGTGCCAGTAGTTCAGCGAGGAACACTGAAGCTTTCTTT,CASSSARNTEAFF,.,.,TRBJ1-1,TRBV19,13
TGTGCCAGCAGCTTAGGTTTCAGCTCTAGCCTCAATGAGCAGTTCTTC,CASSLGFSSSLNEQFF,.,.,TRBJ2-1,TRBV7-8,16
TGTGCCAGCAGCGGTCAGCCTAACACTGAAGCTTTCTTT,CASSGQPNTEAFF,.,.,TRBJ1-1,TRBV7-9,13
TGTGCCAGCAGTGAGACAGGGTCCTACGAGCAGTACTTC,CASSETGSYEQYF,TRBD1,few,TRBJ2-7,TRBV6-1,13
TGTGCCAGCAGCTATAATATGAACACTGAAGCTTTCTTT,CASSYNMNTEAFF,.,.,TRBJ1-1,TRBV7-8,13
TGTGCCAGCAGCCCTAGATTAAACCGGGGTCTCGAGCAGTACTTC,CASSPRLNRGLEQYF,.,.,TRBJ2-7,TRBV7-9,15
TGTGCCAGCAGCTCCCAGGGCGGGGCTAGCACAGATACGCAGTATTTT,CASSSQGGASTDTQYF,.,.,TRBJ2-3,TRBV9,16
TGCGCCAGCAGGGAACGGGCAAATAATGAAAAACTGTTTTTT,CASRERANNEKLFF,.,.,TRBJ1-4,TRBV10-2,14
TGCAGCGTTAGGAGGGAAGACTCCTACGAGCAGTACTTC,CSVRREDSYEQYF,.,.,TRBJ2-7,TRBV29-1,13
TGTGCCAGCAGCCCGAGAAGCCCCCGGATCTCCTACGAGCAGTACTTC,CASSPRSPRISYEQYF,.,.,TRBJ2-7,TRBV4-2,16
TGTGCCAGCAGTTTAGAATTACAGGGGATACGCAAAGAGCAGTACTTC,CASSLELQGIRKEQYF,TRBD1,.,TRBJ2-7,TRBV28,16